The present entry profiles one T cell receptor (beta chain) with its context. Its antigen is not identified. This sample was taken from a study of T cell therapy after organ transplantation. Study in general: T cells were expanded 2 to 3 weeks with 30 CMV class I/II epitopes.

Study-level findings and limits: Post-therapy CD8 clonality change correlated inversely with pretherapy clonality. Nonresponder repertoires showed strong pretherapy expansions, barely changing post-therapy.

The CDR3 loop spans 15 amino acids. V was cut by 9 bases and J by 0 bases, with 14 bases left in between. Germline assignment: CDR1 LNHDA and CDR2 SQIVND (reference sequence). The table came from immunoSEQ multiplex PCR; TCRdb's copy has only in-frame clones and leaves some out. The sample comprises approximately 2,300 clones, around 75% of which are singletons, and 25% to 35% rests with the top ten. The source is a human patient who had received a solid organ transplant and had CMV disease. The rearrangement uses TRBV19 and TRBJ1-4; possibly TRBD1 for D (6 bases). Here the sequenced sample was CD8+ T cells from blood, taken before autologous CMV-specific T cell therapy. CDR3 region: CASSQGTATNEKLFF. The CDR3 DNA is TGTGCCAGCTCACAGGGCACGGCAACTAATGAAAAACTGTTTTTT.